The rows below give T cell receptor beta chains drawn from one sample of a study of shared clonotypes between healthy human individuals. Sequencing used immunoSEQ multiplex PCR; TCRdb keeps in-frame clones, though not all of them. In the table there are 2.3 million or so clones, about 92% of which are singletons. Sequenced material: naive CD4+ T cells from PBMCs. All receptors come from a man aged 18 to 35 in good health. Some clones in this sample may be carry-over from other donors' samples. The CDR3 runs from the conserved cysteine through the conserved F or W. The D gene is left open where the match is weak. The listing skips clone size in some rows; elsewhere it reads once, few, many or a size class.

J gene: TRBJ1-1
D gene: -
clone size: -
V gene: TRBV5-4
CDR3 DNA: TGTGCCAGCAGCTTGGGGCCAAGACAGTTGAACACTGAAGCTTTCTTT
CDR3 protein: CASSLGPRQLNTEAFF

J gene: TRBJ1-4
D gene: -
clone size: -
V gene: TRBV28
CDR3 DNA: TGTGCCAGCATTCAGGGGAGGGATAGGGAAAAACTGTTTTTT
CDR3 protein: CASIQGRDREKLFF

J gene: TRBJ2-3
D gene: TRBD2
clone size: once
V gene: TRBV4-3
CDR3 DNA: TGCGCCAGCAGCCAAGAATTAGCGGGAGGGACAGATACGCAGTATTTT
CDR3 protein: CASSQELAGGTDTQYF

J gene: TRBJ2-6
D gene: -
clone size: -
V gene: TRBV5-1
CDR3 DNA: TGCGCCAGCAGCTTGTGGGGCGCATCTGGGGCCAACGTCCTGACTTTC
CDR3 protein: CASSLWGASGANVLTF

J gene: TRBJ2-2
D gene: -
clone size: -
V gene: TRBV5-7
CDR3 DNA: TGTGCCAGCAGCTGGACCCTGGCAGTTTCCGGGGAGCTGTTTTTT
CDR3 protein: CASSWTLAVSGELFF

J gene: TRBJ2-1
D gene: -
clone size: -
V gene: TRBV28
CDR3 DNA: TGTGCCAGCAGTTCGGGAGATAGGGGCAATGAGCAGTTCTTC
CDR3 protein: CASSSGDRGNEQFF

J gene: TRBJ2-1
D gene: -
clone size: once
V gene: TRBV7-3
CDR3 DNA: TGTGCCAGCAGCTTAACGAGACAAGGAAATGAGCAGTTCTTC
CDR3 protein: CASSLTRQGNEQFF

J gene: TRBJ2-5
D gene: -
clone size: -
V gene: TRBV28
CDR3 DNA: TGTGCCAGCAGTTTACGGGGGGCAGAGGGAGAGACCCAGTACTTC
CDR3 protein: CASSLRGAEGETQYF

J gene: TRBJ2-7
D gene: -
clone size: -
V gene: TRBV6-1
CDR3 DNA: TGTGCCAGCAGCGGGACCTACCGCTACGAGCAGTACTTC
CDR3 protein: CASSGTYRYEQYF

J gene: TRBJ2-7
D gene: -
clone size: -
V gene: TRBV11-2
CDR3 DNA: TGTGCCAGCAGCTTAGTAGGGCTACTCACCTACGAGCAGTACTTC
CDR3 protein: CASSLVGLLTYEQYF

J gene: TRBJ2-1
D gene: TRBD2
clone size: once
V gene: TRBV18
CDR3 DNA: TGTGCCAGCTCACCCGTTCTAGCGGGGGTTAATGAGCAGTTCTTC
CDR3 protein: CASSPVLAGVNEQFF

J gene: TRBJ2-1
D gene: -
clone size: -
V gene: TRBV6-1
CDR3 DNA: TGTGCCAGCATAGAAGCCTACAATGAGCAGTTCTTC
CDR3 protein: CASIEAYNEQFF

J gene: TRBJ1-5
D gene: -
clone size: -
V gene: TRBV5-8
CDR3 DNA: TGTGCCAGCAGCTTGGCCTGGGGCGTGGGTTATCAGCCCCAGCATTTT
CDR3 protein: CASSLAWGVGYQPQHF

J gene: TRBJ1-2
D gene: TRBD1
clone size: -
V gene: TRBV7-6
CDR3 DNA: TGTGCCAGTAGCCGGGACAGTAACTATGGCTACACCTTC
CDR3 protein: CASSRDSNYGYTF

J gene: TRBJ1-4
D gene: -
clone size: -
V gene: TRBV30
CDR3 DNA: TGTGCCTGGAGTTCAGGGGCAGGTGAAAAACTGTTTTTT
CDR3 protein: CAWSSGAGEKLFF

J gene: TRBJ1-3
D gene: -
clone size: few
V gene: TRBV5-1
CDR3 DNA: TGCGCCAGCAGCCCGGGGTTGAGTGGAAACACCATATATTTT
CDR3 protein: CASSPGLSGNTIYF

J gene: TRBJ2-6
D gene: TRBD1
clone size: once
V gene: TRBV29-1
CDR3 DNA: TGCAGCGTTCGACAGGGGGGGAACTCTGGGGCCAACGTCCTGACTTTC
CDR3 protein: CSVRQGGNSGANVLTF

J gene: TRBJ1-1
D gene: TRBD1
clone size: few
V gene: TRBV2
CDR3 DNA: TGTGCCAGCAGGGGGACAGGGATAACTGAAGCTTTCTTT
CDR3 protein: CASRGTGITEAFF

J gene: TRBJ1-2
D gene: -
clone size: -
V gene: TRBV6-6
CDR3 DNA: TGTGCCAGCAGTACGCCAATAGCTAACTATGGCTACACCTTC
CDR3 protein: CASSTPIANYGYTF

J gene: TRBJ2-7
D gene: TRBD1
clone size: -
V gene: TRBV7-2
CDR3 DNA: TGTGCCAGCAGCTTGACTCCGGGACAGCAGTACGAGCAGTACTTC
CDR3 protein: CASSLTPGQQYEQYF

J gene: TRBJ1-2
D gene: -
clone size: -
V gene: TRBV18
CDR3 DNA: TGTGCCAGCTCACCATCCCAGGGGAACTATGGCTACACCTTC
CDR3 protein: CASSPSQGNYGYTF

J gene: TRBJ1-5
D gene: -
clone size: once
V gene: TRBV28
CDR3 DNA: TGTGCCAGCTTCTCAGGGGGCAATCAGCCCCAGCATTTT
CDR3 protein: CASFSGGNQPQHF

J gene: TRBJ2-7
D gene: -
clone size: -
V gene: TRBV7-9
CDR3 DNA: TGTGCCAGCAGCACCGGGGCTTACGAGCAGTACTTC
CDR3 protein: CASSTGAYEQYF

J gene: TRBJ2-2
D gene: TRBD2
clone size: -
V gene: TRBV2
CDR3 DNA: TGTGCCAGCAGTGGCGGGAGGGTTGCCGGGGAGCTGTTTTTT
CDR3 protein: CASSGGRVAGELFF

J gene: TRBJ1-2
D gene: -
clone size: -
V gene: TRBV19
CDR3 DNA: TGTGCCAGTAGTAACCCGGGTGGCTCCTATGGCTACACCTTC
CDR3 protein: CASSNPGGSYGYTF

J gene: TRBJ2-7
D gene: -
clone size: -
V gene: TRBV5-1
CDR3 DNA: TGCGCCAGCAGCTCTGACAGCTACGAGCAGTACTTC
CDR3 protein: CASSSDSYEQYF

J gene: TRBJ2-7
D gene: -
clone size: -
V gene: TRBV19
CDR3 DNA: TGTGCCAGTAGTACCCGACGGAGCTCCTACGAGCAGTACTTC
CDR3 protein: CASSTRRSSYEQYF

J gene: TRBJ1-2
D gene: -
clone size: -
V gene: TRBV27
CDR3 DNA: TGTGCCAGCAGTTTCTCTCCGAGGCATGGCTACACCTTC
CDR3 protein: CASSFSPRHGYTF

J gene: TRBJ1-2
D gene: -
clone size: once
V gene: TRBV4-3
CDR3 DNA: TGCGCCAGCAGCCAGGGGACCGGGACGTATGGCTACACCTTC
CDR3 protein: CASSQGTGTYGYTF

J gene: TRBJ1-3
D gene: TRBD1
clone size: -
V gene: TRBV27
CDR3 DNA: TGTGCCAGCAGTTCGACAGGGAGCTCTGGAAACACCATATATTTT
CDR3 protein: CASSSTGSSGNTIYF

J gene: TRBJ2-7
D gene: -
clone size: once
V gene: TRBV28
CDR3 DNA: TGTGCCAGCAGTAGGGCCTACGAGCAGTACTTC
CDR3 protein: CASSRAYEQYF

J gene: TRBJ2-7
D gene: -
clone size: few
V gene: TRBV9
CDR3 DNA: TGTGCCAGCAGCGCTGGGCCAACTACCGCCTACGAGCAGTACTTC
CDR3 protein: CASSAGPTTAYEQYF

J gene: TRBJ1-1
D gene: -
clone size: -
V gene: TRBV14
CDR3 DNA: TGTGCCAGCAGCCGAAACCTGAACACTGAAGCTTTCTTT
CDR3 protein: CASSRNLNTEAFF

J gene: TRBJ1-5
D gene: -
clone size: -
V gene: TRBV7-2
CDR3 DNA: TGTGCCAGCAGCTCCGGACAGCCCAATCAGCCCCAGCATTTT
CDR3 protein: CASSSGQPNQPQHF

J gene: TRBJ2-1
D gene: TRBD1
clone size: -
V gene: TRBV2
CDR3 DNA: TGTGCCAGCAGGCCGTGGGGACAGTCTTACAATGAGCAGTTCTTC
CDR3 protein: CASRPWGQSYNEQFF

J gene: TRBJ2-3
D gene: -
clone size: -
V gene: TRBV9
CDR3 DNA: TGTGCCAGCAGCTTAGGGGGGACCCCAGATACGCAGTATTTT
CDR3 protein: CASSLGGTPDTQYF

J gene: TRBJ2-3
D gene: -
clone size: -
V gene: TRBV18
CDR3 DNA: TGTGCCAGCTCACCACCGGGTTGGCGGAGTAGCACAGATACGCAGTATTTT
CDR3 protein: CASSPPGWRSSTDTQYF

J gene: TRBJ1-2
D gene: -
clone size: few
V gene: TRBV7-9
CDR3 DNA: TGTGCCAGCAGCCCTACGGAAGGGTCCGGCTACACCTTC
CDR3 protein: CASSPTEGSGYTF

J gene: TRBJ2-7
D gene: -
clone size: -
V gene: TRBV11-2
CDR3 DNA: TGTGCCAGCAGCCTCGCCCTAGTCGGGCCCTACGAGCAGTACTTC
CDR3 protein: CASSLALVGPYEQYF

J gene: TRBJ2-3
D gene: -
clone size: -
V gene: TRBV6-5
CDR3 DNA: TGTGCCAGCAGTTACGTGGGGACAGATACGCAGTATTTT
CDR3 protein: CASSYVGTDTQYF

J gene: TRBJ1-1
D gene: -
clone size: -
V gene: TRBV6-1
CDR3 DNA: TGTGCCAGCAGTGAAACGGGGCAGGGTGGGGCTTTCTTT
CDR3 protein: CASSETGQGGAFF

J gene: TRBJ2-7
D gene: -
clone size: few
V gene: TRBV7-9
CDR3 DNA: TGTGCCAGCAGCCTAGAGTACGAGCAGTACTTC
CDR3 protein: CASSLEYEQYF

J gene: TRBJ1-1
D gene: -
clone size: -
V gene: TRBV5-1
CDR3 DNA: TGCGCCAGCAGCTTCATGACCGGCTTGAACACTGAAGCTTTCTTT
CDR3 protein: CASSFMTGLNTEAFF

J gene: TRBJ2-7
D gene: -
clone size: -
V gene: TRBV6-1
CDR3 DNA: TGTGCCAGCAGTCCGGGCCCTATCTACGAGCAGTACTTC
CDR3 protein: CASSPGPIYEQYF

J gene: TRBJ2-7
D gene: -
clone size: -
V gene: TRBV2
CDR3 DNA: TGTGCCAGCACCAGAGAAGGGGGGGGGTCCTACGAGCAGTACTTC
CDR3 protein: CASTREGGGSYEQYF

J gene: TRBJ1-5
D gene: -
clone size: -
V gene: TRBV19
CDR3 DNA: TGTGCCAGTAGTATAGATACAAGGGGAGACAATCAGCCCCAGCATTTT
CDR3 protein: CASSIDTRGDNQPQHF

J gene: TRBJ2-5
D gene: -
clone size: -
V gene: TRBV5-1
CDR3 DNA: TGCGCCAGCAGCTTGGAGGGACGGGGGCAAGAGACCCAGTACTTC
CDR3 protein: CASSLEGRGQETQYF

J gene: TRBJ2-7
D gene: -
clone size: -
V gene: TRBV9
CDR3 DNA: TGTGCCAGCAGCGTAAGGCCCGCCCGTTCCTACGAGCAGTACTTC
CDR3 protein: CASSVRPARSYEQYF

J gene: TRBJ2-3
D gene: -
clone size: once
V gene: TRBV4-2
CDR3 DNA: TGTGCCAGCAGCCGTACCCTTAGCACAGATACGCAGTATTTT
CDR3 protein: CASSRTLSTDTQYF

J gene: TRBJ2-3
D gene: -
clone size: -
V gene: TRBV9
CDR3 DNA: TGTGCCAGCAGCGCGGCCTCGGTGGCCGATACGCAGTATTTT
CDR3 protein: CASSAASVADTQYF

J gene: TRBJ1-1
D gene: TRBD1
clone size: -
V gene: TRBV28
CDR3 DNA: TGTGCCAGCGGAGGGGACAGGCTTGCTAAGGCTGAAGCTTTCTTT
CDR3 protein: CASGGDRLAKAEAFF

J gene: TRBJ1-2
D gene: TRBD1
clone size: -
V gene: TRBV6-5
CDR3 DNA: TGTGCCAGCGGCGCATTTAGGACAGGCTATGGCTACACCTTC
CDR3 protein: CASGAFRTGYGYTF

J gene: TRBJ2-2
D gene: -
clone size: -
V gene: TRBV19
CDR3 DNA: TGTGCCAGTTGCCCTTTCGGGGTGGGGGAGCTGTTTTTT
CDR3 protein: CASCPFGVGELFF